The text below deals with one T cell receptor beta chain. This table comes from immunoSEQ multiplex PCR, and its TCRdb copy is limited to in-frame clones, with some not included. The sample has over 300,000 clones; approximately 83% are singletons. Participants were aged roughly 18 to 89 years from about 25 US areas. Cohort 3 recovered donors had two negative PCRs, clearance, or symptom resolution. The sample is drawn from a study of blood T cell repertoires in COVID-19. The wider study: COVID-19 samples collected from the United States, Italy and Spain covered acute and convalescent phases. In each case, the material was cDNA or gDNA derived from T cells, B-cell-depleted T cells, or PBMCs.

The origin of this receptor is a man aged 25-45 years who had recovered from COVID-19. The sample taken for sequencing was PBMCs or T cells enriched from blood (not recorded which).

In nucleotides, the CDR3 is TGTGCCAGCAGCTTAGAGGGGGCCAGAGAGACCCAGTACTTC. Protein product: CASSLEGARETQYF. The rearrangement joins TRBV11-2 to TRBJ2-5; a possible D gene is TRBD1 (6 bases). The CDR3 is 14 residues long. V lost 0 bases and J 4 bases, leaving 9 bases between the germline ends. Germline CDR1 is SGHAT and CDR2 is FQNNGV. The full variable domain, rest sourced from reference TRBV11-2 and TRBJ2-5, is EAGVAQSPRYKIIEKRQSVAFWCNPISGHATLYWYQQILGQGPKLLIQFQNNGVVDDSQLPKDRFSAERLKGVDSTLKIQPAKLEDSAVYLCASSLEGARETQYFGPGTRLLVL.